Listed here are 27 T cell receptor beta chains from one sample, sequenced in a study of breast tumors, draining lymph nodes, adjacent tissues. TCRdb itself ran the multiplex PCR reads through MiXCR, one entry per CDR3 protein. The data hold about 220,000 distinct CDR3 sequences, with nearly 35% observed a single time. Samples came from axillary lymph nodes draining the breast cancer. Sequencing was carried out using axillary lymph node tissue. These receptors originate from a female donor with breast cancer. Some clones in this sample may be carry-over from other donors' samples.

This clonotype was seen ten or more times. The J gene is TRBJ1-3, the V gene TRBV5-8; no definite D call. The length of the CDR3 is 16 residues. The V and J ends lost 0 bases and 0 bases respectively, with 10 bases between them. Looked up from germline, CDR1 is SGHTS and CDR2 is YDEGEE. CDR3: CASSLEGGYSGNTIYF. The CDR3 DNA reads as TGTGCCAGCAGCTTGGAGGGCGGATACTCTGGAAACACCATATATTTT.

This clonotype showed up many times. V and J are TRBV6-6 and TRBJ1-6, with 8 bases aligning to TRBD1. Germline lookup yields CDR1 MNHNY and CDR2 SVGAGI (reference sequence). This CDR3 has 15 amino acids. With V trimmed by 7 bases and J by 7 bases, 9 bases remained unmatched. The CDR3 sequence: CASTHLTGANSPLHF. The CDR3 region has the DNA TGTGCCAGCACCCACCTGACAGGGGCCAATTCACCCCTCCACTTT.

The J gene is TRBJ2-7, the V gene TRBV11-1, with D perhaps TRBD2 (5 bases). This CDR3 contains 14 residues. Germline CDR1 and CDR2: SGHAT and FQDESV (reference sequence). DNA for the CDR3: TGTGCTAGAGAATCCGAGGGTCGCTCCTACGAGCAGTACTTC. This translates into CARESEGRSYEQYF.

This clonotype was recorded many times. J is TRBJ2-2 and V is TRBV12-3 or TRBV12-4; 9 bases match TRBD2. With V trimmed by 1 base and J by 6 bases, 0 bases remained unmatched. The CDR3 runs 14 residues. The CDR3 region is CASSLGTSAGELFF. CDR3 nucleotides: TGTGCCAGCAGTTTAGGGACTAGCGCCGGGGAGCTGTTTTTT.

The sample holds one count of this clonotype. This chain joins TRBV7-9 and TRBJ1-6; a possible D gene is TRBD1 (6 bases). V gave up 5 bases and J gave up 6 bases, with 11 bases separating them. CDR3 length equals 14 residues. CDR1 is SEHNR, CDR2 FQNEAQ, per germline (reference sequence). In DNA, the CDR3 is TGTGCCAGCAGCCGGGAGGGGGGTAATTCACCCCTCCACTTT. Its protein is CASSREGGNSPLHF.

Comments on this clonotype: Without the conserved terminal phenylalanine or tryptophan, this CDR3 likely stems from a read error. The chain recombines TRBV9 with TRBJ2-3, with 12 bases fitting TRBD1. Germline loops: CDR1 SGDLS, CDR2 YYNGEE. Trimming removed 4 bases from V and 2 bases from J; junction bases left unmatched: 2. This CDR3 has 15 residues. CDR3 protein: CASSTGQGATDTQYL. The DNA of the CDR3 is TGTGCCAGCAGCACGGGACAGGGGGCCACAGATACGCAGTATTTG.

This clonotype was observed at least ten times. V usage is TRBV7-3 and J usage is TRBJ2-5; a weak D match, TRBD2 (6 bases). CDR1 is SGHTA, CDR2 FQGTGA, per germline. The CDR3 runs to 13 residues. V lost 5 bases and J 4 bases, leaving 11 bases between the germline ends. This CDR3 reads CASSPMGGETQYF. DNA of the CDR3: TGTGCCAGCAGCCCAATGGGAGGAGAGACCCAGTACTTC.

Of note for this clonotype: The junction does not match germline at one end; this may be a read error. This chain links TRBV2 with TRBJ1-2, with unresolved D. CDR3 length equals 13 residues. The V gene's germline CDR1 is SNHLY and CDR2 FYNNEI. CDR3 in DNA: TGTGCCAGCAGCGAGACAATTTTTTATGGCTTACCCTTC. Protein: CASSETIFYGLPF.

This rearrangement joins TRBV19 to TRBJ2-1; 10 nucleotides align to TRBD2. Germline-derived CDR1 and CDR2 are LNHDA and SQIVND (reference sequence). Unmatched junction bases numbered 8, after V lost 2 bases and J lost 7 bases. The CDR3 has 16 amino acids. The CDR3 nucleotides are TGTGCCAGTAGTATACAAAGCGGGAGGGCCAGGAATGAGCAGTTCTTC. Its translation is CASSIQSGRARNEQFF.

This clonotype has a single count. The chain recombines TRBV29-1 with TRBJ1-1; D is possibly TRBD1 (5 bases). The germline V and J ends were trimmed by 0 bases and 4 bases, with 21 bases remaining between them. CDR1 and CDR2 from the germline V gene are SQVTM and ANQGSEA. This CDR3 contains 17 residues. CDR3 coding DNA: TGCAGCGTTGAAGATCGGCCCAGGGCCAAGCAGGTCACTGAAGCTTTCTTT. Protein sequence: CSVEDRPRAKQVTEAFF.

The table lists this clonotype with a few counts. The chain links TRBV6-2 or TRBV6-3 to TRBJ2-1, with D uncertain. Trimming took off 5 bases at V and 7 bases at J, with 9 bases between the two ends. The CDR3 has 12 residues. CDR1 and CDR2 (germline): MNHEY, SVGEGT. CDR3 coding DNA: TGTGCCAGCAGTAACTGGAGTAATGAGCAGTTCTTC. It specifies CASSNWSNEQFF.

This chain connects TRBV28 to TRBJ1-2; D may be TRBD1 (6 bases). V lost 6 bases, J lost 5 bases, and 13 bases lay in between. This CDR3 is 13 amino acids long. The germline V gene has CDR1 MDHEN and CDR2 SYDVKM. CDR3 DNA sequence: TGTGCCAGCAGCATAGAACAGGGATATGGCTACACCTTC. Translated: CASSIEQGYGYTF.

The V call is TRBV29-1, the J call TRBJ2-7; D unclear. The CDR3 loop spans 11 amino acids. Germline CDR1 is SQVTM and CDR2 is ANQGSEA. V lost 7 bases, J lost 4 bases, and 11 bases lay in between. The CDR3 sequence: CSELGSYEQYF. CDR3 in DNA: TGCAGCGAGTTGGGGTCGTACGAGCAGTACTTC.

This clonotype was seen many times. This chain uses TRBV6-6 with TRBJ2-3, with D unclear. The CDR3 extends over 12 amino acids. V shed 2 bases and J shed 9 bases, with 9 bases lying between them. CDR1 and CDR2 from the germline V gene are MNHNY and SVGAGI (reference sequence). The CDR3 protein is CASSYGPETQYF. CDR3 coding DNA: TGTGCCAGCAGTTACGGTCCGGAGACGCAGTATTTT.

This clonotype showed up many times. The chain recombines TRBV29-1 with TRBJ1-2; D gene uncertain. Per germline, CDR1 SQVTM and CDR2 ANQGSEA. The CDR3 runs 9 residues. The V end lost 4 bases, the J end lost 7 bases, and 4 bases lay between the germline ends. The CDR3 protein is CSVGSGYTF. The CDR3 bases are TGCAGCGTTGGGTCTGGCTACACCTTC.

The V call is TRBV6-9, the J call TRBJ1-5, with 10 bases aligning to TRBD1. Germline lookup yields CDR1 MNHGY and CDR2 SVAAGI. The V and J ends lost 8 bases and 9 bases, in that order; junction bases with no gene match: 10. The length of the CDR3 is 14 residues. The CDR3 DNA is TGTGCCAGCGGATACGACAGGGGGCCTCGGCCCCAGCATTTT. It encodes CASGYDRGPRPQHF.

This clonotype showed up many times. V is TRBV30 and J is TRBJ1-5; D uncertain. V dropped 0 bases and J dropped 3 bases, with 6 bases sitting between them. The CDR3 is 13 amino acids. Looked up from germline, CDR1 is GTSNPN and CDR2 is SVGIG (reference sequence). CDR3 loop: CAWSVQDNQPQHF. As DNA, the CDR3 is TGTGCCTGGAGTGTGCAGGACAATCAGCCCCAGCATTTT.

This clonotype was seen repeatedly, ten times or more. CDR3 nucleotide sequence: TGCGCCAGCAGCCCTGGACTAGCGGGAGCCACAGATACGCAGTATTTT. It is translated as CASSPGLAGATDTQYF. This rearrangement joins TRBV5-1 to TRBJ2-3; the match to TRBD2 covers 13 bases. J lost 2 bases, V lost 4 bases, and 4 bases had no gene match. This CDR3 is 16 amino acids long. Per the germline V gene, CDR1 is SGHRS and CDR2 is YFSETQ.

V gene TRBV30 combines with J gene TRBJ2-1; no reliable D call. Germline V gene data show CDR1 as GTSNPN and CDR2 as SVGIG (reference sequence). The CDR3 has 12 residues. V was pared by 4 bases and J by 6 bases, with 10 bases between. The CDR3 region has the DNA TGTGCCTGGACCCTATCTAGCAATGAGCAGTTCTTC. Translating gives CAWTLSSNEQFF.

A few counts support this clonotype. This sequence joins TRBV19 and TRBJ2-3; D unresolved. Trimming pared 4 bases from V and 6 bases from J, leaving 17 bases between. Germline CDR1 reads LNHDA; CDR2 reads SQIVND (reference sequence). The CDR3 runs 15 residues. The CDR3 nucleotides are TGTGCCAGTAGTACCGGCCGTCTCCTACTGGATACGCAGTATTTT. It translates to CASSTGRLLLDTQYF.

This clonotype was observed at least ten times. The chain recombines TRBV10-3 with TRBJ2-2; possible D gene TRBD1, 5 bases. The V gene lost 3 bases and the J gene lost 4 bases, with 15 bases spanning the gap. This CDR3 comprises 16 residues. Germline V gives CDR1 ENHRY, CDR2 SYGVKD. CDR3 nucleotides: TGTGCCATCAGTGAAAAAGGGGTTCTTGGCACCGGGGAGCTGTTTTTT. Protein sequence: CAISEKGVLGTGELFF.

CDR3 amino acids: CASSLQGKGEAFF. The CDR3 coding sequence is TGTGCCAGCAGCTTACAGGGTAAAGGTGAAGCTTTCTTT. The J gene is TRBJ1-1, the V gene TRBV7-3, with D maybe TRBD1 (5 bases). The CDR3 is made up of 13 amino acids. Trimming shortened V by 2 bases and J by 7 bases, and 11 bases separated the two germline ends. Germline V lookup: CDR1 SGHTA, CDR2 FQGTGA. The full variable domain, rest sourced from reference TRBV7-3 and TRBJ1-1, is GAGVSQTPSNKVTEKGKYVELRCDPISGHTALYWYRQSLGQGPEFLIYFQGTGAADDSGLPNDRFFAVRPEGSVSTLKIQRTERGDSAVYLCASSLQGKGEAFFGQGTRLTVV.

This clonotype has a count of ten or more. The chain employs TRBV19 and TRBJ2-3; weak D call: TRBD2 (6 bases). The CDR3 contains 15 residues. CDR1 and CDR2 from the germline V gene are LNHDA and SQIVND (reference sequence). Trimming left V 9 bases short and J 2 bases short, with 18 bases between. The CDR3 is CASTLSSGYTDTQYF. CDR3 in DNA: TGTGCCAGCACCCTTAGTAGCGGATACACAGATACGCAGTATTTT. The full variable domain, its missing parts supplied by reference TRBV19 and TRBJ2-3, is DGGITQSPKYLFRKEGQNVTLSCEQNLNHDAMYWYRQDPGQGLRLIYYSQIVNDFQKGDIAEGYSVSREKKESFPLTVTSAQKNPTAFYLCASTLSSGYTDTQYFGPGTRLTVL.

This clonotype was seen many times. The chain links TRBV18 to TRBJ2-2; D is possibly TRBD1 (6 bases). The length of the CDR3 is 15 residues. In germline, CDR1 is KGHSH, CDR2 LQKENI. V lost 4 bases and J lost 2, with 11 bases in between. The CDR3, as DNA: TGTGCCAGCTCACAAACGGACAGAAACACCGGGGAGCTGTTTTTT. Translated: CASSQTDRNTGELFF.

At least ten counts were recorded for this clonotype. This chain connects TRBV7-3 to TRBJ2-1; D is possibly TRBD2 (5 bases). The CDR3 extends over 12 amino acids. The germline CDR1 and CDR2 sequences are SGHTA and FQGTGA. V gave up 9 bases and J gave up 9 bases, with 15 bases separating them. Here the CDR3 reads CASSQVGGEQFF. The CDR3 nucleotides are TGTGCCAGTAGCCAGGTCGGAGGTGAGCAGTTCTTC.

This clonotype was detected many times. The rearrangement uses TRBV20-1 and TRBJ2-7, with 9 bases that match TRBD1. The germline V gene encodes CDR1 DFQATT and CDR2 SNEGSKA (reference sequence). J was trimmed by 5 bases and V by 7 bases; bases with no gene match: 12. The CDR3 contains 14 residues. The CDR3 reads CSVRNPGQGHEQYF. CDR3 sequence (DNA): TGCAGTGTCAGGAATCCGGGACAGGGTCACGAGCAGTACTTC.

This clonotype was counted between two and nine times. CDR3 loop: CASSYTYQETQYF. CDR3 nucleotide sequence: TGTGCCAGCAGCTACACGTACCAAGAGACCCAGTACTTC. The chain combines TRBV7-9 with TRBJ2-5; D unclear. The V end was cut by 4 bases, the J end by 0 bases, with 6 bases between. CDR3 length equals 13 residues. Germline lookup yields CDR1 SEHNR and CDR2 FQNEAQ (reference sequence).